This T cell receptor (beta chain) was profiled in a study of cytomegalovirus exposure and HLA in healthy donors. Concerning this clone itself: Its matching antigen is unknown.

13 Jbeta primers and 60 Vbeta primers were used for the PCR. Here immunoSEQ multiplex PCR was the method, and the copy in TCRdb shows in-frame clones only, minus some. The sample comprises around 110,000 clones, roughly 82% of which are singletons, and 1.6% rests with the top ten. Study-wide points: TCR beta V- and J-gene trimming was later associated with a missense DCLRE1C variant. In an earlier analysis, in approximately 630 donors, most V segments appeared productive either ~87% or ~30% of the time. According to the study, 150 to 200 TCR beta chains were cytomegalovirus-associated.

CDR1 and CDR2 (germline): SGHTA, FQGNSA. The junction had 9 bases not matched to a gene; V was cut back by 4 bases and J by 5 bases. This CDR3 spans 15 amino acids. The chain combines TRBV7-2 with TRBJ2-5, with 8 bases identical to TRBD1. Sequenced sample: PBMCs. This clonotype originated in a man aged 50 to 60 in good health and CMV-seronegative. CDR3 sequence (DNA): TGTGCCAGCAGCTCCCGGACAGGGTTGCGTGAGACCCAGTACTTC. Its protein is CASSSRTGLRETQYF.